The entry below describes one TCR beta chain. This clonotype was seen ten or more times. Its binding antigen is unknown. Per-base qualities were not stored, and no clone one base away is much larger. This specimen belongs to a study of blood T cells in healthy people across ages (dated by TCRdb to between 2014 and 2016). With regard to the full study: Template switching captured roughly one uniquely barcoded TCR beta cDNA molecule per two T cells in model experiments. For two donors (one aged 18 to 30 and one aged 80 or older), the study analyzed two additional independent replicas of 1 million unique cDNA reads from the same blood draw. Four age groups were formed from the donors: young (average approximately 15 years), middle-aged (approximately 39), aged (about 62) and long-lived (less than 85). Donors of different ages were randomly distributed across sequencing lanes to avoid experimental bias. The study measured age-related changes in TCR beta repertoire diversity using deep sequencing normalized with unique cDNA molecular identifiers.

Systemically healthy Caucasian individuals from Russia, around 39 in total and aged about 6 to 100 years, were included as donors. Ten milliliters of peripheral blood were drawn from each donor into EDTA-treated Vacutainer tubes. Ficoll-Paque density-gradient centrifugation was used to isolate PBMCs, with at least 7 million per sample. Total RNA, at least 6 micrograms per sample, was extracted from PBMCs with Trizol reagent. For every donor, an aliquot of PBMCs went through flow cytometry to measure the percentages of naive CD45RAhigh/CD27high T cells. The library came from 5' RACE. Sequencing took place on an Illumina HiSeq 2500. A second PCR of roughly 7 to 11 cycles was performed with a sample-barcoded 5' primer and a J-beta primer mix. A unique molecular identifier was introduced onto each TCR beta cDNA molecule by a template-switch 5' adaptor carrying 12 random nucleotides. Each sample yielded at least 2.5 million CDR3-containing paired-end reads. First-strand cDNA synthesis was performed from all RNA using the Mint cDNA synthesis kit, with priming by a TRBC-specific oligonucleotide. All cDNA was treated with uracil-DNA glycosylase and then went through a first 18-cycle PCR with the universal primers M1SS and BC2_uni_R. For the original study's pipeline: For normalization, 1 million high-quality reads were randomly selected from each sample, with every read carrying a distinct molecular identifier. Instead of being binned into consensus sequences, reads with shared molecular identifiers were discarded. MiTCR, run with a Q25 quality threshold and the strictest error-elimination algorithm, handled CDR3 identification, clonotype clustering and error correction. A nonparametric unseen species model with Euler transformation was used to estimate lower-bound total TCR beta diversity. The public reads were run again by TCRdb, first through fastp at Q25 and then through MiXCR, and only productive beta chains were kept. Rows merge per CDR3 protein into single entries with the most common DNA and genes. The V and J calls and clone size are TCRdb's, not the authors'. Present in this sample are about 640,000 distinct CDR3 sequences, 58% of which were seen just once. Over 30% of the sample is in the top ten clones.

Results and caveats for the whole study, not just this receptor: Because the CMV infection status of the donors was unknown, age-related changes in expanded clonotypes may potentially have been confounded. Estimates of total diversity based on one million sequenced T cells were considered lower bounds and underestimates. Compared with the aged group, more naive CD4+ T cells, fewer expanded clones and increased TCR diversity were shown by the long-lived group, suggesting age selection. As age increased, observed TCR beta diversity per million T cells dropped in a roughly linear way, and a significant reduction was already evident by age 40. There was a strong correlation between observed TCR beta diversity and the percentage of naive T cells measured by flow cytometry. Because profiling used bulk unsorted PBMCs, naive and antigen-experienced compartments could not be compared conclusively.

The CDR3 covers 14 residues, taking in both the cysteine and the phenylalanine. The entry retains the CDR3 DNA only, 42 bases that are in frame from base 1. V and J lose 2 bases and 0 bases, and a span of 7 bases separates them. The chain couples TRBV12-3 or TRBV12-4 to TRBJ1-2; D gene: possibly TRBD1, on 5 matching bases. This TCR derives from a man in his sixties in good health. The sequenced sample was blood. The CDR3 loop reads CASSLRGANYGYTF. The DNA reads TGTGCCAGCAGTTTAAGGGGTGCTAACTATGGCTACACCTTC.